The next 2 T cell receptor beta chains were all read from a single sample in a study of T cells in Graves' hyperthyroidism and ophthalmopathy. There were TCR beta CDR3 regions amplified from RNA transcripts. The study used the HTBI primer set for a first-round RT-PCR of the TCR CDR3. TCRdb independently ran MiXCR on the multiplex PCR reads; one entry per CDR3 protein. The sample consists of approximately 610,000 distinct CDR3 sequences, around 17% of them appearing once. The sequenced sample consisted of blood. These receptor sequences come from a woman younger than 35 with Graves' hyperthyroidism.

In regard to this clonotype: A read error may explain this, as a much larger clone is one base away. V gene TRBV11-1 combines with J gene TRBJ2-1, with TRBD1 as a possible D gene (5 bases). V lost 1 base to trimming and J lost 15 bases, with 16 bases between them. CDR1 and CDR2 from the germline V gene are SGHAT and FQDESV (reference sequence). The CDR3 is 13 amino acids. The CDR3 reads CASSLVPATDRFF. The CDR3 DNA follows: TGTGCCAGCAGCTTAGTCCCAGCGACAGATAGGTTCTTC.

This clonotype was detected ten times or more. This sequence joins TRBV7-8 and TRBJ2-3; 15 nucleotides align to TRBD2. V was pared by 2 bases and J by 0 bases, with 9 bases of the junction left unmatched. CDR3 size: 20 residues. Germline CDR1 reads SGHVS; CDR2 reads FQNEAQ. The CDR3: CASSLIWGLAGGRSTDTQYF. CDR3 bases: TGTGCCAGCAGCTTAATATGGGGACTAGCGGGGGGACGGAGCACAGATACGCAGTATTTT.